The clone carrying this T cell receptor (beta chain) was detected a few times. Antigen: not known. The data stem from a study of beta chain features in type 1 diabetes. For the study at large: Patient and healthy donor groups were alike in age, gender and cell yields. Regarding the study as a whole: TCRB rearrangement may or may not be influenced by HLA type; here this remained unresolved. Type 1 diabetes patients had fewer VDJ junction insertions and more deletions.

The isolated RNA, all of it, was reverse transcribed, so expressed TCRB transcripts were what got sequenced. Average reads for naive, central memory and regulatory T cell samples were about 3.57 million. The method was immunoSEQ multiplex PCR; TCRdb's version includes in-frame clones alone and lacks a portion of them. The repertoire holds 150,000 or so clones, roughly 9.3% seen once, with 0.55% to 0.65% in the top ten. The CDR3 extends over 15 amino acids. Germline V CDR1 and CDR2: SGHVS, FQNEAQ. J was trimmed by 0 bases and V by 5 bases; bases with no gene match: 3. The receptor comes from a woman between 35 and 50 years old in good health. Source material: central memory CD4+ T cells from blood. The genes are TRBV7-8 and TRBJ2-1; 8 positions match TRBD1. In DNA, the CDR3 is TGTGCCAGCAGCCTTACAGGGGGCTCCTACAATGAGCAGTTCTTC. This encodes CASSLTGGSYNEQFF.